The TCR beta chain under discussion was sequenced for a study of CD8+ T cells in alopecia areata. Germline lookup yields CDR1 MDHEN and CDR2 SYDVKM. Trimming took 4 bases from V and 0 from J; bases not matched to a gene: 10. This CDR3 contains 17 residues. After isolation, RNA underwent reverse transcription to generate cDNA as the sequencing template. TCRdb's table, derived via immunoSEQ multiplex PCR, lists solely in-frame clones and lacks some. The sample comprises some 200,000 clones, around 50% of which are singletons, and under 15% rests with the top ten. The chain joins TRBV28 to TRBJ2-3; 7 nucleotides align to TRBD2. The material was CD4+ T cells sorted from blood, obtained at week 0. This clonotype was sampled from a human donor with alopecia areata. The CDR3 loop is CASSSLSGGTSTDTQYF. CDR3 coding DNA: TGTGCCAGCAGTTCACTTTCCGGGGGGACTAGCACAGATACGCAGTATTTT. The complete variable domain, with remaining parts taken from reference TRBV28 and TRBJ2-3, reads DVKVTQSSRYLVKRTGEKVFLECVQDMDHENMFWYRQDPGLGLRLIYFSYDVKMKEKGDIPEGYSVSREKKERFSLILESASTNQTSMYLCASSSLSGGTSTDTQYFGPGTRLTVL.